What follows is one T cell receptor (beta chain) and its context. The length of the CDR3 is 14 residues. The germline gives CDR1 ENHRY, CDR2 SYGVKD. With 2 bases clipped from V and 7 bases from J, the junction kept 1 base outside the gene matches. Sequenced by immunoSEQ multiplex PCR; TCRdb stores in-frame clones only, minus some. This sample carries fewer than 45,000 clones, roughly 81% of them seen once, and the ten largest clones take about 13%. This entry is derived from a study of blood T cell repertoires in COVID-19. Looking at the study overall: Some COVID-19 samples were acute and others convalescent; all came from the United States, Italy and Spain. In each case, the material was cDNA or gDNA derived from T cells, B-cell-depleted T cells, or PBMCs.

The genes are TRBV10-3 and TRBJ1-6, with 8 bases matching TRBD1. Material: peripheral blood. This TCR was sampled from a human donor in a cohort sampled during active COVID-19. This CDR3 is CAISERTGNSPLHF. In DNA form, the CDR3 reads TGTGCCATCAGTGAGAGGACAGGGAATTCACCCCTCCACTTT.